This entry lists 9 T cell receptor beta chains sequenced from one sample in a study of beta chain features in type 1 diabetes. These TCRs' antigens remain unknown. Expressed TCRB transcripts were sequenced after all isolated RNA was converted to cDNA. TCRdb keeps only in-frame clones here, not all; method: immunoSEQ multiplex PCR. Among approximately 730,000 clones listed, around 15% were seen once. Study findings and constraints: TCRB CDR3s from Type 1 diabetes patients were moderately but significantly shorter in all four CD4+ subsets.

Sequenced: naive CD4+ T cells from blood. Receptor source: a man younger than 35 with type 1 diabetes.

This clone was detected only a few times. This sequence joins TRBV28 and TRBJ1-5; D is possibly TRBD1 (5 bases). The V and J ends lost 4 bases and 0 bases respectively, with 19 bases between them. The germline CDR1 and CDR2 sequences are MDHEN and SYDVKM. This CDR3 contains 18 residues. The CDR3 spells CASSSPSGQAYSNQPQHF. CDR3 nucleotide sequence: TGTGCCAGCAGTTCCCCGTCGGGGCAGGCTTATAGCAATCAGCCCCAGCATTTT.

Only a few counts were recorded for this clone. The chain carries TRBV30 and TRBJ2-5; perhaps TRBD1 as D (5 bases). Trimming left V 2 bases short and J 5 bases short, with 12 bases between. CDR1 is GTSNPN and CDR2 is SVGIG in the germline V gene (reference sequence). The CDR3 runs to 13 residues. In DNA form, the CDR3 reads TGTGCCTGGAGTACAAGGGGTGAGGAGACCCAGTACTTC. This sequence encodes CAWSTRGEETQYF.

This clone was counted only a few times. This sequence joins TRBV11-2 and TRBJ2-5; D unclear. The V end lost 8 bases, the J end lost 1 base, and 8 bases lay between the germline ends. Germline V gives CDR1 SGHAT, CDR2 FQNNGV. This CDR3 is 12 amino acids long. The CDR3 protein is CASGPFQETQYF. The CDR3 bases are TGTGCCAGCGGGCCCTTCCAAGAGACCCAGTACTTC.

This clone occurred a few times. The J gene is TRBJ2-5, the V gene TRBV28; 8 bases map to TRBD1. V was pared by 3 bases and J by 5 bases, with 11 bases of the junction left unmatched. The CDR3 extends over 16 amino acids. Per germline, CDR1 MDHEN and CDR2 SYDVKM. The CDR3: CASSFVRAGGGETQYF. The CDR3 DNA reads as TGTGCCAGCAGTTTCGTCCGGGCAGGGGGCGGGGAGACCCAGTACTTC.

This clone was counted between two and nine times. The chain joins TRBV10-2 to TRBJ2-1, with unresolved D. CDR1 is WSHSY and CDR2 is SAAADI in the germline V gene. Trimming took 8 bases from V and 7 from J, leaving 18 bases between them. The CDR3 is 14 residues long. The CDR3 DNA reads TGCGCCAGCGGGGAAGCTCCAGTTTATAATGAGCAGTTCTTC. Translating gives CASGEAPVYNEQFF.

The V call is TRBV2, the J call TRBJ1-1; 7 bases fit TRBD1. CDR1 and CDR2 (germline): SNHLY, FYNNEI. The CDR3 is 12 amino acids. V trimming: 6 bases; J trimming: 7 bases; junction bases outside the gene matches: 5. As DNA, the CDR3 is TGTGCCAGCAGACTTGACAGGGTTGAAGCTTTCTTT. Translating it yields CASRLDRVEAFF.

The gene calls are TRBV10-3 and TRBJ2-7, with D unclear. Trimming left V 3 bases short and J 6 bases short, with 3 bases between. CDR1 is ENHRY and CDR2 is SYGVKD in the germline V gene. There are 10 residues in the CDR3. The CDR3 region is CAISDFEQYF. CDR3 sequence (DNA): TGTGCCATCAGTGATTTCGAGCAGTACTTC.

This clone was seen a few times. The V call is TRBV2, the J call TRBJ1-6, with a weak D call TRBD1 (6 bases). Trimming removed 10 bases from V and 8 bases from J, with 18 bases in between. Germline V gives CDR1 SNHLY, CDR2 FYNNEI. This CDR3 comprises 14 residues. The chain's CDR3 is CATSGRQEYSPLHF. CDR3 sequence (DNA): TGTGCCACATCAGGACGACAGGAGTATTCACCCCTCCACTTT.

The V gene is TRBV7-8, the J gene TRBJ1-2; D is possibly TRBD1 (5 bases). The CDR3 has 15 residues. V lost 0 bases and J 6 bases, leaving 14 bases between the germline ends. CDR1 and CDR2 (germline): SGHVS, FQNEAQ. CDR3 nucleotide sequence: TGTGCCAGCAGCTTAGCGAGGGGACTCGTTGATGGCTACACCTTC. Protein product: CASSLARGLVDGYTF.